The T cell receptor beta chain under discussion was sequenced for a study of T cells in Graves' hyperthyroidism and ophthalmopathy. Findings of the study overall: In the blood, most expanded thyroid clonotypes above 0.001 appeared as well.

Concerning this clonotype: Its antigen remains unidentified.

Amplification of TCR beta CDR3 regions was performed using RNA transcripts as template. TCR CDR3 underwent first-round RT-PCR with the HTBI primer set. TCRdb recomputed calls from the multiplex PCR reads with MiXCR, one row per CDR3 protein. This table holds under 750,000 distinct CDR3 sequences, around a sixth found once. Trimming cost V 0 bases and J 2 bases, with 10 bases left between them. The V gene's germline CDR1 is SGHDN and CDR2 FVKESK. The CDR3 loop spans 15 amino acids. This sequence was found in a woman between 50 and 59 years old with Graves' hyperthyroidism that later progressed to Graves' ophthalmopathy. The sample consisted of blood. The chain joins TRBV14 to TRBJ1-2; D call uncertain. DNA of the CDR3: TGTGCCAGCAGCCAAGAATCCGGGTCCAACTATGGCTACACCTTC. As protein: CASSQESGSNYGYTF.